The clone carrying this TCR beta chain came up once. The antigen remains undetermined. Here immunoSEQ multiplex PCR was the method, and the copy in TCRdb shows in-frame clones only, minus some. In the table there are about 20,000 clones, roughly nine tenths of which are singletons. This sample is drawn from a study of T cells in tuberculosis. Study background: This South African cohort compared adolescents with or without latent tuberculosis against adults with active tuberculosis. Findings of the study overall: Active tuberculosis alpha repertoires lay closer to GMM-specific TCRs than controls'. The TCR-beta difference was not significant; alpha differences partly reflected length.

Germline V gene lookup returns CDR1 SGHTA and CDR2 FQGNSA. The CDR3 sequence is 20 residues long. V was clipped by 0 bases and J by 3 bases; unmatched bases: 12. This clonotype originated in a donor between 10 and 35 years old with latent tuberculosis or without tuberculosis infection. The sequencing input was PBMCs. This chain joins TRBV7-2 and TRBJ2-6; 9 bases match TRBD2. The CDR3 region has the DNA TGTGCCAGCAGCTTAGCCCCCACCTGGCGGGGGGGTAGTGGGGCCAACGTCCTGACTTTC. It codes for CASSLAPTWRGGSGANVLTF. The entire variable domain, with the rest obtained from reference TRBV7-2 and TRBJ2-6, is as follows: GAGVSQSPSNKVTEKGKDVELRCDPISGHTALYWYRQSLGQGLEFLIYFQGNSAPDKSGLPSDRFSAERTGGSVSTLTIQRTQQEDSAVYLCASSLAPTWRGGSGANVLTFGAGSRLTVL.